Below are 11 T cell receptor beta chains sequenced from a single sample in a study of T-cell memory formation after mild COVID-19. Each CDR3 protein is one row after TCRdb ran MiXCR on the 5' RACE reads. The sample gives a few hundred thousand distinct CDR3 sequences, less than 25% of which show up once; 7.5% to 9.5% is in the top ten. The sample taken for sequencing was PBMCs or a T cell subset sorted from them (not recorded which). The receptors here all came from an adult woman who had mild COVID-19 (a few samples of this study predate the infection). Cell type and time point are not known.

There are a few counts of this clonotype. This sequence joins TRBV5-1 and TRBJ2-1; 10 bases map to TRBD2. This CDR3 comprises 18 residues. Looked up from germline, CDR1 is SGHRS and CDR2 is YFSETQ. V shed 4 bases, J shed 7 bases, and the junction held 17 bases outside the gene matches. The CDR3 coding sequence is TGCGCCAGCAGCCCCCGCGACGGGCCTAGCGGGGGACCAAATGAGCAGTTCTTC. This codes for CASSPRDGPSGGPNEQFF. Full variable domain (rest looked up from reference TRBV5-1 and TRBJ2-1): KAGVTQTPRYLIKTRGQQVTLSCSPISGHRSVSWYQQTPGQGLQFLFEYFSETQRNKGNFPGRFSGRQFSNSRSEMNVSTLELGDSALYLCASSPRDGPSGGPNEQFFGPGTRLTVL.

This clonotype was detected a few times. The CDR3 DNA reads as TGTGCCAGCAGCTCCCAGGGACTTTTGGACTCCTACGAGCAGTACTTC. Translating gives CASSSQGLLDSYEQYF. V gene TRBV7-2 combines with J gene TRBJ2-7, with TRBD2 as a possible D gene (6 bases). Trimming shortened V by 4 bases and J by 0 bases, and 16 bases separated the two germline ends. The CDR3 has 16 residues. Germline V gene data show CDR1 as SGHTA and CDR2 as FQGNSA.

This clonotype occurred a few times. The chain combines TRBV30 with TRBJ2-5; possibly TRBD2 for D (6 bases). The germline CDR1 and CDR2 sequences are GTSNPN and SVGIG (reference sequence). This CDR3 has 16 amino acids. The ends were cut back, 0 bases at V and 7 bases at J, with 21 bases in the middle. The CDR3 sequence: CAWSVRGSLSLGTQYF. CDR3 DNA sequence: TGTGCCTGGAGTGTACGGGGGAGCCTATCGCTCGGGACCCAGTACTTC.

The gene calls are TRBV6-1 and TRBJ1-1; the match to TRBD1 covers 12 bases. The V segment lost 8 bases and the J segment 4 bases; nucleotides outside the gene matches: 8. The germline gives CDR1 MNHNS, CDR2 SASEGT. The CDR3 covers 15 residues. The CDR3 reads CASRPGQGAGTEAFF. The CDR3 DNA sequence: TGTGCCAGCCGACCGGGACAGGGGGCAGGCACTGAAGCTTTCTTT.

The sample holds a few counts of this clonotype. The V and J genes are TRBV20-1 and TRBJ2-4, with D unclear. Deletions cut 3 bases from V and 0 bases from J, with 6 bases between. Germline CDR1 is DFQATT and CDR2 is SNEGSKA (reference sequence). The CDR3 runs to 13 residues. The CDR3 DNA is TGCAGTGCTAGTCCCGTAGCCAAAAACATTCAGTACTTC. This gives the protein CSASPVAKNIQYF.

The chain is built from TRBV14 and TRBJ2-3; no clear D. Trimming shortened V by 1 base and J by 3 bases, and 14 bases separated the two germline ends. This CDR3 is built from 16 residues. Germline V gene lookup returns CDR1 SGHDN and CDR2 FVKESK. The CDR3 spells CASSQGSGRITDTQYF. The CDR3 region has the DNA TGTGCCAGCAGCCAAGGGTCCGGTAGAATAACAGATACGCAGTATTTT.

This chain connects TRBV19 to TRBJ2-2, with TRBD2 as a possible D gene (6 bases). The CDR3 sequence is 16 residues long. V dropped 5 bases and J dropped 3 bases, with 16 bases sitting between them. CDR1 and CDR2 (germline): LNHDA, SQIVND (reference sequence). This chain's CDR3 is CASSSEAGSYTGELFF. DNA of the CDR3: TGTGCCAGTAGTTCCGAAGCGGGCTCTTACACCGGGGAGCTGTTTTTT.

This clonotype was recorded a few times. This chain uses TRBV15 with TRBJ2-7; 10 bases map to TRBD1. V was clipped by 8 bases and J by 5 bases; unmatched bases: 12. The germline V gene has CDR1 LNHNV and CDR2 YYDKDF (reference sequence). The CDR3 spans 15 residues. The CDR3 here is CATGTPGQGSDEQYF. As DNA, the CDR3 is TGTGCCACCGGGACTCCGGGACAGGGGTCCGACGAGCAGTACTTC. Supplemented by reference TRBV15 and TRBJ2-7, the full variable domain reads DAMVIQNPRYQVTQFGKPVTLSCSQTLNHNVMYWYQQKSSQAPKLLFHYYDKDFNNEADTPDNFQSRRPNTSFCFLDIRSPGLGDTAMYLCATGTPGQGSDEQYFGPGTRLTVT.

This clonotype occurred a few times. The chain carries TRBV27 and TRBJ2-1, with D possibly TRBD2 on 6 matching bases. V lost 5 bases and J lost 0, with 32 bases in between. The germline V gene encodes CDR1 MNHEY and CDR2 SMNVEV (reference sequence). There are 22 residues in the CDR3. CDR3 coding DNA: TGTGCCAGCAGTCTGGGGCCTCCGGGACTCCCGGGCGCAAGGGGCTCCTACAATGAGCAGTTCTTC. This codes for CASSLGPPGLPGARGSYNEQFF.

This rearrangement joins TRBV29-1 to TRBJ1-5, with D possibly being TRBD1 (6 bases). The CDR3 length is 13 residues. Germline CDR1 is SQVTM and CDR2 is ANQGSEA. Trimming shortened V by 6 bases and J by 6 bases, and 15 bases separated the two germline ends. As DNA, the CDR3 is TGCAGCGTGGGCACAGGGCCAGGTCAGCCCCAGCATTTT. It is translated as CSVGTGPGQPQHF.

The chain has TRBV29-1 and TRBJ2-1; TRBD1 agrees at 10 bases. In germline, CDR1 is SQVTM, CDR2 ANQGSEA. This CDR3 spans 14 amino acids. Trimming cost V 7 bases and J 7 bases; bases outside gene matches: 10. This CDR3 reads CSGIPGQGPNEQFF. CDR3 sequence (DNA): TGCAGCGGCATACCGGGACAGGGGCCAAATGAGCAGTTCTTC.